These 9 T cell receptor beta chains share one sample of origin, sequenced in a study of Graves' ophthalmopathy and Graves' hyperthyroidism. The authors amplified TCR beta CDR3 regions, and they did so from RNA transcripts for repertoire sequencing. The first round was an RT-PCR with HTBI primers, and the second round was a multiplex PCR. Each CDR3 protein gets one entry after TCRdb re-called the multiplex PCR reads with MiXCR. This table holds some 520,000 distinct CDR3 sequences, 13% to 15% found once. Sequencing was done on a sample of blood. Source of these receptors: a woman between 25 and 40 years old with Graves' ophthalmopathy.

There are a few counts of this clonotype. This chain links TRBV6-2 or TRBV6-3 with TRBJ2-4, with TRBD1 identical over 10 bases. Germline trimming cut 5 bases from V and 6 bases from J; bases unmatched to any gene: 13. Germline values: CDR1 MNHEY, CDR2 SVGEGT. The CDR3 has 17 amino acids. CDR3 in DNA: TGTGCCAGCAGTCTTGGACAGGGGGGCTTCAGTGGAAACATTCAGTACTTC. Encoded protein: CASSLGQGGFSGNIQYF.

As concerns this clonotype: Because it lacks the conserved phenylalanine or tryptophan at the end, this CDR3 is likely a read error. The chain has TRBV9 and TRBJ2-2, with D maybe TRBD2 (7 bases). Trimming stripped 4 bases from V and 2 bases from J, with 15 bases between. Per germline, CDR1 SGDLS and CDR2 YYNGEE. The CDR3 is 16 amino acids. The CDR3 sequence: CASSPSGGGNTGELFV. CDR3 nucleotides: TGTGCCAGCAGCCCCTCGGGCGGGGGCAACACCGGGGAGCTGTTTGTT.

This clonotype was seen at least ten times. The J gene is TRBJ2-7, the V gene TRBV24-1, with 7 bases matching TRBD1. The germline CDR1 and CDR2 sequences are KGHDR and SFDVKD. The CDR3 has 13 residues. The ends lost 4 bases at V and 6 bases at J; junction bases unmatched: 5. Here the CDR3 reads CATSEDTGVEQYF. CDR3 sequence (DNA): TGTGCCACCAGTGAGGATACAGGGGTCGAGCAGTACTTC.

Many counts were recorded for this clonotype. The chain links TRBV4-2 to TRBJ2-7; 8 bases agree with TRBD1. The CDR3 totals 14 residues. Germline-derived CDR1 and CDR2 are LGHNA and YNFKEQ. With 1 base clipped from V and 7 bases from J, the junction kept 6 bases outside the gene matches. CDR3 amino acids: CASSQGTRDREQYF. Here the CDR3 DNA reads TGTGCCAGCAGCCAAGGAACCCGGGACAGGGAGCAGTACTTC.

In its sample, this clonotype was seen a few times. This chain links TRBV19 with TRBJ2-2; 7 nucleotides align to TRBD2. V shed 0 bases and J 3 bases; nucleotides not matched to a gene: 13. The germline CDR1 and CDR2 sequences are LNHDA and SQIVND (reference sequence). The CDR3 is 19 residues long. The CDR3, as DNA: TGTGCCAGTAGTATAGAGGGTTTGGGCGGGAGTGGATACACCGGGGAGCTGTTTTTT. This gives the protein CASSIEGLGGSGYTGELFF.

This clonotype was observed many times. J is TRBJ2-2 and V is TRBV4-1, with D possibly TRBD2 on 6 matching bases. Germline CDR1 is MGHRA and CDR2 is YSYEKL. The CDR3 runs 14 residues. V gave up 2 bases and J gave up 4 bases, with 8 bases separating them. The CDR3 sequence is CASSQRGGTGELFF. The CDR3 DNA sequence: TGCGCCAGCAGCCAAAGGGGAGGCACCGGGGAGCTGTTTTTT.

Concerning this clonotype: A single base separates this from a much larger clone, so it may be a read error. The chain is built from TRBV14 and TRBJ2-5; D unclear. Germline values: CDR1 SGHDN, CDR2 FVKESK. This CDR3 region has 16 residues. Trimming left V 7 bases short and J 2 bases short, with 20 bases between. CDR3 amino acids: CASNHADITDQETQYF. CDR3 nucleotide sequence: TGTGCCAGCAACCATGCCGACATTACGGATCAAGAGACCCAGTACTTC. Based on the CDR3 plus reference TRBV14 and TRBJ2-5, the full variable domain is EAGVTQFPSHSVIEKGQTVTLRCDPISGHDNLYWYRRVMGKEIKFLLHFVKESKQDESGMPNNRFLAERTGGTYSTLKVQPAELEDSGVYFCASNHADITDQETQYFGPGTRLLVL.

Concerning this clonotype: This may be a read error, as it is one base from a much larger clone. The chain carries TRBV15 and TRBJ1-2, with 8 bases identical to TRBD1. Per germline, CDR1 LNHNV and CDR2 YYDKDF (reference sequence). This CDR3 has 15 amino acids. The CDR3 spells CATNRVRQGASGYTF. The DNA of the CDR3 is TGTGCCACCAACAGAGTTCGGCAGGGGGCCAGCGGCTACACCTTC.

At least ten counts were recorded for this clonotype. Compared with germline, one end of the junction differs, possibly owing to a read error. The rearrangement uses TRBV3-1 and TRBJ2-7; the D gene is possibly TRBD1 (5 bases). Germline CDR1 is LGHDT and CDR2 is YNNKEL (reference sequence). The length of the CDR3 is 14 residues. CDR3 loop: CASSQGDSSYEQYF. In DNA form, the CDR3 reads TGCGCCAGCAGCCAAGGAGACAGCTCCTACGAGCAGTACTTC.